This T cell receptor (beta chain) was sequenced for a study of blood T cell repertoires in COVID-19. In the study overall: In each case, the material was cDNA or gDNA derived from T cells, B-cell-depleted T cells, or PBMCs.

Germline lookup yields CDR1 SGHTA and CDR2 FQGNSA. This CDR3 contains 17 residues. The V gene end was trimmed by 1 base and the J gene end by 5 bases; junction bases not matched to a gene: 7. The table came from immunoSEQ multiplex PCR; TCRdb's copy has only in-frame clones and leaves some out. The repertoire holds about 110,000 clones, with around four fifths as singletons. Sequencing was carried out using peripheral blood. This clonotype originated in a woman between 35 and 50 years old with acute or convalescent COVID-19. This chain links TRBV7-2 with TRBJ2-5, with TRBD2 matching 13 bases. CDR3 sequence (DNA): TGTGCCAGCAGCTTAGTTACTAGCGGGGGGGCCAGGGAGACCCAGTACTTC. This translates into CASSLVTSGGARETQYF.